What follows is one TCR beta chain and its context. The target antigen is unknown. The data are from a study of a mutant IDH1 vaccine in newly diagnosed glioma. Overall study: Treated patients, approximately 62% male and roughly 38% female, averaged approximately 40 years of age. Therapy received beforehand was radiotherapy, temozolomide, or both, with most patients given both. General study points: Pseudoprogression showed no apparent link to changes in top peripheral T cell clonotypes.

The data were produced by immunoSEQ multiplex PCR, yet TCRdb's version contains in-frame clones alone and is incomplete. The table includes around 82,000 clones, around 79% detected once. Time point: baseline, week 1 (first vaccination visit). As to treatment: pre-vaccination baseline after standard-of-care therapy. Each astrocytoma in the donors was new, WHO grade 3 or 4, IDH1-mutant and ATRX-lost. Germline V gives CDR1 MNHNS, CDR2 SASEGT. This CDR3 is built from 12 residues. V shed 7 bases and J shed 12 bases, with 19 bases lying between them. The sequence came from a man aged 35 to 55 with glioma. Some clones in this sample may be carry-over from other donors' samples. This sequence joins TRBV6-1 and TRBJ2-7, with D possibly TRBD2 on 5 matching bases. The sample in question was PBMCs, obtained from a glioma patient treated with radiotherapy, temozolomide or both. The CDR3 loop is CASNIGGPDLYF. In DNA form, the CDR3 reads TGTGCCAGCAACATTGGAGGACCAGACCTGTACTTC.